These T cell receptor beta chains were read from a single sample in a study of regulatory T cells in long-lasting Graves disease. TCRdb reprocessed the multiplex PCR reads via MiXCR and lists one record per CDR3 protein. There are roughly 470,000 distinct CDR3 sequences in the sample; about a fifth occur only once, and 7% to 9.5% lies in the top ten. Sequenced here: peripheral blood mononuclear cells (PBMCs), sampled when the disease was refractory, from a patient treated with antithyroid drugs. Receptors originate from a female donor with Graves disease. Each CDR3 is given with its conserved first and last residue. A D gene is named only where the DNA matches it firmly. Only some rows state a clone size, as once, few, many or a class for expanded clones.

V	J	size	D	CDR3	DNA
TRBV12-3/TRBV12-4	TRBJ2-7	many	-	CASKRSGEQYF	TGTGCCAGCAAGAGATCCGGAGAGCAGTACTTC
TRBV5-1	TRBJ2-7	few	-	CASSLESQGGSSYEQYF	TGCGCCAGCAGCTTGGAAAGTCAGGGGGGGAGCTCCTACGAGCAGTACTTC
TRBV9	TRBJ2-7	few	-	CASSAEPGYEQYF	TGTGCCAGCAGCGCAGAGCCGGGCTACGAGCAGTACTTC
TRBV28	TRBJ2-5	many	-	CASSLNLQETQYF	TGTGCCAGCAGCCTAAACTTACAAGAGACCCAGTACTTC
TRBV19	TRBJ2-7	few	-	CASSVVGAGRNEQYF	TGTGCCAGTAGTGTAGTCGGGGCAGGGCGGAACGAGCAGTACTTC
TRBV7-2	TRBJ1-6	-	TRBD1	CASSNTGVDHSPLHF	TGTGCCAGCAGCAACACAGGGGTCGACCATTCACCCCTCCACTTT
TRBV7-3	TRBJ2-1	-	-	CASGYGDEQFF	TGTGCCAGCGGGTACGGGGATGAGCAGTTCTTC
TRBV7-9	TRBJ1-2	many	-	CASSPLIGYTF	TGTGCCAGCAGCCCCCTCATAGGCTACACCTTC
TRBV6-1	TRBJ1-1	many	-	CATERFLEIHTEAFF	TGTGCCACCGAACGTTTCCTCGAGATCCACACTGAAGCTTTCTTT
TRBV5-4	TRBJ1-5	-	TRBD1	CASSLGTGGGSNQPQHF	TGTGCCAGCAGCTTAGGGACAGGGGGGGGTAGCAATCAGCCCCAGCATTTT
TRBV20-1	TRBJ2-7	many	TRBD2	CSARGTSDYEQYF	TGCAGCGCCCGAGGGACTAGCGACTACGAGCAGTACTTC
TRBV6-5	TRBJ2-5	many	-	CASSYSSAAQETQYF	TGTGCCAGCAGTTACTCGTCCGCAGCACAAGAGACCCAGTACTTC
TRBV6-1	TRBJ1-2	many	-	CASSPTGFYGYTF	TGTGCCAGCAGTCCTACAGGATTTTATGGCTACACCTTC
TRBV7-3	TRBJ2-7	few	-	CASSLGPGAPYEQYF	TGTGCCAGCAGCTTAGGGCCAGGGGCCCCCTACGAGCAGTACTTC
TRBV27	TRBJ2-7	many	-	CASTRGRSYEQYF	TGTGCCAGCACCCGGGGGCGATCCTACGAGCAGTACTTC
TRBV6-5	TRBJ2-7	few	-	CASSYEVQGHYEQYF	TGTGCCAGCAGTTACGAAGTCCAGGGGCACTACGAGCAGTACTTC
TRBV27	TRBJ2-7	few	-	CASSLSVEQAGYEQYF	TGTGCCAGCAGTTTATCGGTGGAACAGGCGGGGTACGAGCAGTACTTC
TRBV5-5	TRBJ2-7	few	-	CASTSKGGPSYEQYF	TGTGCCAGCACCTCGAAGGGCGGGCCCTCCTACGAGCAGTACTTC
TRBV24-1	TRBJ1-2	many	TRBD1	CATSATGQGGGYTF	TGTGCCACCAGTGCGACCGGACAGGGTGGTGGCTACACCTTC
TRBV10-3	TRBJ2-7	few	-	CAISGGSPYEQYF	TGTGCCATCAGTGGAGGGAGCCCCTACGAGCAGTACTTC
TRBV18	TRBJ2-7	many	TRBD2	CASSPGTRPYEQYF	TGTGCCAGCTCACCAGGGACTAGACCCTACGAGCAGTACTTC
TRBV11-2	TRBJ2-5	many	-	CASSPAGSRETQYF	TGTGCCAGCAGCCCCGCGGGTTCGAGAGAGACCCAGTACTTC
TRBV6-1	TRBJ1-2	-	-	CATASTNYGYTF	TGTGCAACAGCTTCCACTAACTATGGCTACACCTTC
TRBV7-9	TRBJ1-2	-	TRBD1	CASSKTGVDYGYTF	TGTGCCAGCAGCAAGACAGGGGTGGACTATGGCTACACCTTC
TRBV20-1	TRBJ2-7	few	-	CSARDLRRYEQYF	TGCAGTGCTAGAGATCTTCGTCGGTACGAGCAGTACTTC
TRBV6-5	TRBJ2-4	-	TRBD1	CASSSDRGQQNIQYF	TGTGCCAGCAGTTCGGACAGGGGGCAGCAAAACATTCAGTACTTC
TRBV2	TRBJ1-3	-	TRBD1	CASSPQGAVGGNTIYF	TGTGCCAGCAGTCCACAGGGGGCGGTCGGTGGAAACACCATATATTTT
TRBV29-1	TRBJ2-7	many	-	CSVVVYGVEQYF	TGCAGCGTTGTGGTCTACGGGGTCGAGCAGTACTTC
TRBV2	TRBJ2-1	-	-	CASSQGVYNEQFF	TGTGCCAGCAGCCAGGGAGTGTATAATGAGCAGTTCTTC
TRBV11-2	TRBJ2-7	many	-	CASSLGGGGLADNEQYF	TGTGCCAGCAGCTTAGGAGGAGGGGGGCTAGCCGATAACGAGCAGTACTTC
TRBV5-5	TRBJ2-7	-	TRBD2	CASSLRQTWIKLAGVLVEQYF	TGTGCCAGCAGCTTGAGACAGACCTGGATTAAACTAGCGGGAGTTTTGGTCGAGCAGTACTTC
TRBV4-2	TRBJ2-7	-	-	CASSQDRSGKVYEQYF	TGTGCCAGCAGCCAAGATCGGAGTGGCAAAGTCTACGAGCAGTACTTC
TRBV5-1	TRBJ2-2	-	TRBD1	CASSSNRGVQTGELFF	TGCGCCAGCAGCTCGAACAGGGGGGTTCAAACCGGGGAGCTGTTTTTT
TRBV19	TRBJ2-7	-	-	CASSATGGAYEQYF	TGTGCCAGTAGTGCTACAGGTGGAGCCTACGAGCAGTACTTC
TRBV20-1	TRBJ1-2	many	-	CSAPGLYQPGYGYTF	TGCAGTGCCCCAGGGTTATATCAGCCGGGCTATGGCTACACCTTC
TRBV30	TRBJ2-3	few	TRBD1	CAWTGQVSSTDTQYF	TGTGCCTGGACGGGACAGGTATCTAGCACAGATACGCAGTATTTT
TRBV7-2	TRBJ2-2	-	-	CASSLRAWSGSSTGELFF	TGTGCCAGCAGCTTAAGGGCTTGGAGTGGGAGTAGCACCGGGGAGCTGTTTTTT
TRBV7-9	TRBJ1-2	-	-	CASSLDTDYGYTF	TGTGCCAGCAGCCTGGACACCGACTATGGCTACACCTTC
TRBV6-1	TRBJ1-2	many	-	CASSDRRPNYGYTF	TGTGCCAGCAGTGACAGAAGACCTAACTATGGCTACACCTTC
TRBV7-6	TRBJ2-1	-	-	CASSLASGAYNEQFF	TGTGCCAGCAGCTTAGCTAGCGGCGCCTACAATGAGCAGTTCTTC
TRBV19	TRBJ2-7	few	TRBD1	CASSPVGGQGAHEQYF	TGTGCCAGTAGCCCGGTAGGCGGACAGGGGGCTCACGAGCAGTACTTC
TRBV20-1	TRBJ1-5	many	-	CSADSGGNQPQHF	TGCAGTGCGGATTCAGGGGGCAATCAGCCCCAGCATTTT
TRBV19	TRBJ2-3	few	TRBD2	CASSFGLAYTQYF	TGTGCCAGTAGTTTCGGACTAGCTTACACGCAGTATTTT
TRBV9	TRBJ2-3	few	-	CASSVGGSSDTQYF	TGTGCCAGCAGCGTAGGGGGTTCATCAGATACGCAGTATTTT
TRBV30	TRBJ1-1	many	TRBD1	CAWKQGAGTEAFF	TGTGCCTGGAAACAGGGGGCTGGCACTGAAGCTTTCTTT
TRBV7-2	TRBJ2-5	many	-	CASSLQGASDLYQETQYF	TGTGCCAGCAGCTTACAAGGCGCCAGTGACCTGTACCAAGAGACCCAGTACTTC
TRBV30	TRBJ2-7	many	-	CAWRKGIYEQYF	TGTGCCTGGAGGAAAGGGATCTACGAGCAGTACTTC
TRBV10-3	TRBJ2-2	many	TRBD2	CAISTSGRVDTGELFF	TGTGCCATCAGTACTAGCGGGAGGGTTGACACCGGGGAGCTGTTTTTT
TRBV28	TRBJ1-6	many	TRBD1	CASSSPSDRGILNSPLHF	TGTGCCAGCAGTTCGCCCTCGGACAGGGGGATTCTTAATTCACCCCTCCACTTT
TRBV24-1	TRBJ1-1	-	-	CATSDSGTREAFF	TGTGCCACCAGTGATTCGGGGACACGCGAAGCTTTCTTT
TRBV7-3	TRBJ2-7	-	-	CASSFNGPDEQYF	TGTGCCAGCAGCTTTAACGGACCGGACGAGCAGTACTTC
TRBV29-1	TRBJ1-1	many	-	CSVATGPLNTEAFF	TGCAGCGTTGCGACGGGACCGCTAAACACTGAAGCTTTCTTT
TRBV20-1	TRBJ2-7	many	TRBD2	CSARDLAGGPNEQYF	TGCAGTGCTAGAGACCTAGCGGGAGGGCCCAACGAGCAGTACTTC
TRBV11-3	TRBJ2-5	-	-	CASSDFEEETQYF	TGTGCCAGCAGCGACTTCGAAGAAGAGACCCAGTACTTC
TRBV12-3/TRBV12-4	TRBJ1-1	many	TRBD1	CASRVTGESTEAFF	TGTGCCAGCAGGGTGACAGGGGAGAGCACTGAAGCTTTCTTT
TRBV5-1	TRBJ2-7	few	-	CASSFLAGLPYEQYF	TGCGCCAGCAGCTTTTTGGCGGGCCTACCCTACGAGCAGTACTTC
TRBV20-1	TRBJ2-7	few	-	CSAETGPSEQYF	TGCAGTGCCGAAACAGGCCCTTCTGAGCAGTACTTC
TRBV6-1	TRBJ2-7	-	-	CASLRGRPYESSYEQYF	TGTGCCAGCCTCAGGGGGAGGCCCTATGAAAGCTCCTACGAGCAGTACTTC
TRBV28	TRBJ2-4	few	-	CASIPRIRAKNIQYF	TGTGCCAGCATTCCCCGGATAAGGGCCAAAAACATTCAGTACTTC
TRBV24-1	TRBJ2-2	-	-	CATSDLRTNPWELFF	TGTGCCACCAGTGATTTGAGGACGAACCCCTGGGAGCTGTTTTTT